The TCR beta chain described here comes from a study of cytomegalovirus exposure and HLA in healthy donors. Points from the study as a whole: The study put some 160 TCR beta chains on its list as cytomegalovirus-associated. Productive status was seen about 90% or about 30% of the time for most TCR beta V segments in an earlier analysis. A later analysis found most CMV-associated TCR beta chains apparently HLA-restricted.

Trimming shortened V by 4 bases and J by 0 bases, and 13 bases separated the two germline ends. Germline assignment: CDR1 SGHKS and CDR2 YYEKEE (reference sequence). The CDR3 is 15 residues long. Of note for this clone: Its antigen is unidentified.

The PCR had 60 Vbeta and 13 Jbeta primers. Produced via immunoSEQ multiplex PCR; TCRdb's table is partial and in-frame only. The sample lists around 150,000 clones, 80% to 90% occurring once. The chain couples TRBV5-5 to TRBJ1-2; D is perhaps TRBD1 (5 bases). The sample comprised PBMCs. This receptor was identified in a woman aged 18 to 35 in good health and CMV-seronegative. The chain's CDR3 is CASSRGVGPNYGYTF. In nucleotides, the CDR3 is TGTGCCAGCAGCCGGGGGGTGGGCCCTAACTATGGCTACACCTTC.